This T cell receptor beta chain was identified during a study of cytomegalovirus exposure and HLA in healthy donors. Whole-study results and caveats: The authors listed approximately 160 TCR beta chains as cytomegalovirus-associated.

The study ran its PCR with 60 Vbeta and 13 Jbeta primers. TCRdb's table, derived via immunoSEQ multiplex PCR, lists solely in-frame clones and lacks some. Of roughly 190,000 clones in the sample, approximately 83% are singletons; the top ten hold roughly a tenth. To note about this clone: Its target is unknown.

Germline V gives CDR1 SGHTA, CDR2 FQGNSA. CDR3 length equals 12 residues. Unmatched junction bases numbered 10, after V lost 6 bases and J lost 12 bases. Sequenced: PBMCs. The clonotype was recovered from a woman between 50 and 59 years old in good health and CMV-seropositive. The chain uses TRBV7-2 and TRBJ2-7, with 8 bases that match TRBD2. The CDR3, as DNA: TGTGCCAGCAGAAATGGGGGACTAGTACTGTACTTC. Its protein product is CASRNGGLVLYF.